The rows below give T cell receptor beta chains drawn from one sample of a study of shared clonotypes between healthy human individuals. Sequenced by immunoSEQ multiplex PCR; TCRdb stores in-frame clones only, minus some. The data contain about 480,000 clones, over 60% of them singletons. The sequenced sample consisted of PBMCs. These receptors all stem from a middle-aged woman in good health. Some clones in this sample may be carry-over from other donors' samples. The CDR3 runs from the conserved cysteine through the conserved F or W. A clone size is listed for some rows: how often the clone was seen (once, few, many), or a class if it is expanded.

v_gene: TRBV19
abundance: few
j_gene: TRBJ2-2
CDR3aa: CASSIGVWDTNTGELFF

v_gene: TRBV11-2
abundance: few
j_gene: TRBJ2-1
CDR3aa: CASSLGQSDEQFF

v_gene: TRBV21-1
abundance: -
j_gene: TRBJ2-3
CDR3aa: CASSKVRREGTDTQYF

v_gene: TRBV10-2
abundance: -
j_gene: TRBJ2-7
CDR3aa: CASSERVSSYEQYF

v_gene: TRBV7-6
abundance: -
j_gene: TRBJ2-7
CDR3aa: CASSLYSSGPNEQYF

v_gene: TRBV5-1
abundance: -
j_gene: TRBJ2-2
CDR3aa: CASSFMGQNTGELFF

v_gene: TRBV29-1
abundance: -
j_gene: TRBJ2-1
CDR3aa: CSVEERDYYIRDEQFF

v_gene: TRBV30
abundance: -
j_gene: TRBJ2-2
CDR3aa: CAWTPRGRGHTGELFF

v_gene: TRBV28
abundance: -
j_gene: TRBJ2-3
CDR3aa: CASSLPGRRTSTDTQYF

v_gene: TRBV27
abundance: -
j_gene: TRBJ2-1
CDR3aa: CASSINSNNEQFF

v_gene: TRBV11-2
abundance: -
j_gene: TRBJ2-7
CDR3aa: CASSGAGDEQYF

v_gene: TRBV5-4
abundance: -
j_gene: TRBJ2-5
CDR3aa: CASSTEGRGGETQYF

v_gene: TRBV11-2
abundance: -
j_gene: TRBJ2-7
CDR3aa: CASSLWYRVSEQYF

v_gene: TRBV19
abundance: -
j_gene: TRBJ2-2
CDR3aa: CASGTSGTTGELFF

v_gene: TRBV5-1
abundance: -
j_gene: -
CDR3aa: CASSLGTGPSYEQYF

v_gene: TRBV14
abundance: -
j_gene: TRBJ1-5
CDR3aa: CASSSGRGQPQHF

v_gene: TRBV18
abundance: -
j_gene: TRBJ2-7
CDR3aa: CASSLDRNSYEQYF

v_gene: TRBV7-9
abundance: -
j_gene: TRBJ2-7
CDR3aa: CASSRLSGRPSSNEQYF

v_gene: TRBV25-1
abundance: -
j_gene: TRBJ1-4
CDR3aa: CASSNPSGAGEKLFF

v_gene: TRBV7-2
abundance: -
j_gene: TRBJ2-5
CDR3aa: CASSLDTGQETQYF

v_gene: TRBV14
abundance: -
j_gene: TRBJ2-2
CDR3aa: CASSQELRENTGELFF

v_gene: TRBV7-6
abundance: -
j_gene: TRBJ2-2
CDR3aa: CASSPAPQPNAGELFF

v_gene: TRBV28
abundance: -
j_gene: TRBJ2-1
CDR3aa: CASSTSGRVLEQFF

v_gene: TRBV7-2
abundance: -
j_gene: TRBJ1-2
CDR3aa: CASSLVVGQSGYTF